The rows below give T cell receptor beta chains drawn from one sample of a study of type 1 regulatory T cells. Using its own MiXCR run on the reads, TCRdb lists one record per CDR3 protein. The profile shows about 62,000 distinct CDR3 sequences, over 50% of them singletons. These receptors have no identified antigens. The specimen was cultured non-Tr1 T cells, either the whole culture or a sorted T cell fraction (not recorded which). Every receptor here comes from a human donor in good health. The CDR3 runs from the conserved cysteine through the conserved F or W. A D gene is named only where the DNA matches it firmly. A row's size may be missing; if present it is once, few, many or a size class.

D	V	size	J	DNA	CDR3
NA	TRBV30	NA	TRBJ2-1	TGTGCCTGGAGTGTTCCCGGGTCCTACGATGAGCAGTTCTTC	CAWSVPGSYDEQFF
TRBD2	TRBV7-2	NA	TRBJ2-1	TGTGCCAGCAGCTTACTAGCGGGATTGGACAATGAGCAGTTCTTC	CASSLLAGLDNEQFF
TRBD2	TRBV7-2	NA	TRBJ2-1	TGTGCCAGCAGCGGGTGGCGGGAGACCTACAATGAGCAGTTCTTC	CASSGWRETYNEQFF
NA	TRBV20-1	NA	TRBJ1-5	TGCAGTGCTAGGGCAGGTTATCAGCCCCAGCATTTT	CSARAGYQPQHF
NA	TRBV2	NA	TRBJ2-7	TGTGCCAGCAGCGTGGTAAAGGGGCGGGTCGAGCAGTACTTC	CASSVVKGRVEQYF
NA	TRBV6-2/TRBV6-3	few	TRBJ1-5	TGTGCCAGCAGTTCGCCAGGGCGGCAGCCCCAGCATTTT	CASSSPGRQPQHF
NA	TRBV3-1	NA	TRBJ2-5	TGTGCCAGCAGCCAAGACTCGCTGCCAAACTTC	CASSQDSLPNF
TRBD1	TRBV20-1	NA	TRBJ2-7	TGCAGTGCTAGAGATGCCGGGACAGGGGACTACGAGCAGTACTTC	CSARDAGTGDYEQYF
NA	TRBV28	NA	TRBJ1-1	TGTGCCAGCAGTGGGACTCCCGAGGGCACTGAAGCTTTCTTT	CASSGTPEGTEAFF
NA	TRBV18	few	TRBJ2-7	TGTGCCAGCTCACCACTGGCCTCCTCCTACGAGCAGTACTTC	CASSPLASSYEQYF
NA	TRBV27	NA	TRBJ2-2	TGTGCCAGCAGTCCCTATATAGGTACCGGGGAGCTGTTTTTT	CASSPYIGTGELFF
TRBD2	TRBV5-8	few	TRBJ2-1	TGTGCCAGCAGCCTGCGACTAGCCGATACCAATGAGCAGTTCTTC	CASSLRLADTNEQFF
NA	TRBV6-1	NA	TRBJ1-3	TGTGCCAGCAGTGGCCACTCTGGAAACACCATATATTTT	CASSGHSGNTIYF
TRBD2	TRBV25-1	NA	TRBJ2-1	TGTGTCAGCAGTGGATTGAACGGGAGGTCCTACAATGAGCAGTTCTTC	CVSSGLNGRSYNEQFF
NA	TRBV6-6	few	TRBJ1-5	TGTGCCAGCAGACGTACCGGGACGTCCTACGGGGCCCAGCATTTT	CASRRTGTSYGAQHF
TRBD1	TRBV7-6	few	TRBJ2-7	TGTGCCAGCAGCTCGATACAGGGGGTGGGCGAGCAGTACTTC	CASSSIQGVGEQYF
NA	TRBV2	few	TRBJ1-2	TGTGCCAGCAGCCTCACTTTAGGGGGTGGCTACACCTTC	CASSLTLGGGYTF
TRBD2	TRBV5-1	few	TRBJ2-7	TGCGCCAGCAGCTTGACGCTAGCGGGAGGCGGCTACGAGCAGTACTTC	CASSLTLAGGGYEQYF
TRBD1	TRBV29-1	NA	TRBJ2-7	TGCAGCGTTTCGCGGAGTCAGGGGGCTGCCTACGAGCAGTACTTC	CSVSRSQGAAYEQYF
NA	TRBV27	NA	TRBJ1-2	TGTGCCAGCAGTTCTCTCAGCCTAGCTAACTATGGCTACACCTTC	CASSSLSLANYGYTF
TRBD2	TRBV7-2	NA	TRBJ2-1	TGTGCCAGCAGCTTAGTAGGGACTAGCGGGATGAGATCCTACAATGAGCAGTTCTTC	CASSLVGTSGMRSYNEQFF
TRBD1	TRBV2	NA	TRBJ2-1	TGTGCCAGCAGTGAACGGGGACAGTCCTACAATGAGCAGTTCTTC	CASSERGQSYNEQFF
NA	TRBV12-3/TRBV12-4	few	TRBJ1-4	TGTGCCAGCAACGGGAATGGGGATGAAAAACTGTTTTTT	CASNGNGDEKLFF
NA	TRBV28	NA	TRBJ2-1	TGTGCCAGCAGTGGACCCTACAATGAGCAGTTCTTC	CASSGPYNEQFF
NA	TRBV14	NA	TRBJ2-1	TGTGCCAGCAGTCAGACGGCGGCAAACAATGAGCAGTTCTTC	CASSQTAANNEQFF